Each of the 31 T cell receptor beta chains below was sequenced from the same sample in a study of blood T cells in healthy people across ages. Together with a sample-barcoded 5' primer, a J-beta primer mix was included in a second PCR lasting 7 to 11 cycles. TCRdb reprocessed the 5' RACE reads with MiXCR, giving one entry per CDR3 protein. The sample gives around 1,000,000 distinct CDR3 sequences, 30% to 40% of which show up once; about an eighth is in the top ten. Sequences were obtained from blood. The receptors were sampled from a man aged 18 to 30 in good health.

In its sample, this clonotype was seen a few times. The chain joins TRBV6-5 to TRBJ1-1; no definite D call. This CDR3 region has 13 residues. The V gene lost 0 bases and the J gene lost 4 bases, with 6 bases spanning the gap. Germline V gene data show CDR1 as MNHEY and CDR2 as SVGAGI. CDR3 protein: CASSYSPATEAFF. CDR3 sequence (DNA): TGTGCCAGCAGTTACTCCCCAGCCACTGAAGCTTTCTTT.

The gene calls are TRBV9 and TRBJ2-3; D gene uncertain. Between the trimmed V and J ends, which lost 3 bases and 0 bases, there was a span of 14 bases. The CDR3 runs 16 residues. Germline CDR1 reads SGDLS; CDR2 reads YYNGEE. The CDR3 DNA reads as TGTGCCAGCAGCGAATACCGGGCCACTAGCACAGATACGCAGTATTTT. Encoded protein: CASSEYRATSTDTQYF.

The chain links TRBV5-1 to TRBJ1-2; TRBD1 aligns across 9 bases. Germline lookup yields CDR1 SGHRS and CDR2 YFSETQ. The CDR3 runs to 15 residues. V shed 9 bases and J 5 bases; nucleotides not matched to a gene: 14. The CDR3 nucleotides read TGCGCCACGCAACCCGGGACAGGGAATTCATATGGCTACACCTTC. Its translation: CATQPGTGNSYGYTF. Using reference TRBV5-1 and TRBJ1-2 for the parts outside the CDR3, the full variable domain is KAGVTQTPRYLIKTRGQQVTLSCSPISGHRSVSWYQQTPGQGLQFLFEYFSETQRNKGNFPGRFSGRQFSNSRSEMNVSTLELGDSALYLCATQPGTGNSYGYTFGSGTRLTVV.

Many counts were recorded for this clonotype. V and J are TRBV5-4 and TRBJ2-6; 12 nucleotides line up with TRBD2. V dropped 0 bases and J dropped 0; count of bases not matched to a gene: 4. Per the germline V gene, CDR1 is SGHNT and CDR2 is YYREEE (reference sequence). This CDR3 region has 19 residues. The CDR3 bases are TGTGCCAGCAGCTTGGGACTAGCGGGGGAAAACTCTGGGGCCAACGTCCTGACTTTC. This gives the protein CASSLGLAGENSGANVLTF.

The table lists this clonotype with a few counts. The chain employs TRBV28 and TRBJ1-5; possible D gene TRBD1, 6 bases. CDR1 MDHEN and CDR2 SYDVKM come from the germline V gene. The V gene lost 3 bases and the J gene lost 3 bases, with 15 bases spanning the gap. The CDR3 has 16 residues. In nucleotides, the CDR3 is TGTGCCAGCAGTTTCTCTCCAACGGGGGCCAATCAGCCCCAGCATTTT. As protein: CASSFSPTGANQPQHF.

The chain carries TRBV9 and TRBJ2-7, with TRBD1 identical over 9 bases. The CDR3 spans 14 residues. J gave up 6 bases and V 3 bases, and 7 bases lay outside the gene matches. Germline lookup yields CDR1 SGDLS and CDR2 YYNGEE. The CDR3 DNA follows: TGTGCCAGCAGCGACAGGACAGGGGAGGGCGAGCAGTACTTC. This sequence encodes CASSDRTGEGEQYF.

The chain has TRBV12-3 or TRBV12-4 and TRBJ2-3; no clear D gene. The CDR3 has 15 residues. The V end lost 3 bases, the J end lost 0 bases, and 10 bases lay between the germline ends. The CDR3 DNA sequence: TGTGCCAGCAGTTTTGACTTTTCTAGCACAGATACGCAGTATTTT. Amino acids: CASSFDFSSTDTQYF.

A few counts support this clonotype. The chain joins TRBV5-1 to TRBJ2-3; D perhaps matches TRBD1 (6 bases). The ends were cut back, 6 bases at V and 2 bases at J, with 13 bases in the middle. The germline CDR1 and CDR2 sequences are SGHRS and YFSETQ. The CDR3 sequence is 14 residues long. CDR3 residues: CASNRDGDTDTQYF. CDR3 sequence (DNA): TGCGCCAGCAACAGGGACGGAGACACAGATACGCAGTATTTT.

In this sample, this clonotype turned up a few times. This chain joins TRBV12-3 or TRBV12-4 and TRBJ2-1; 13 bases map to TRBD2. The ends lost 2 bases at V and 10 bases at J; junction bases unmatched: 8. The CDR3 covers 16 residues. In DNA form, the CDR3 reads TGTGCCAGCAGTTTACGGGGACTAGCGGGGCCCCGAGAGCAGTTCTTC. Encoded protein: CASSLRGLAGPREQFF.

This clonotype was observed a handful of times. The V and J genes are TRBV20-1 and TRBJ2-2; 9 nucleotides agree with TRBD2. The CDR3 consists of 14 residues. The germline gives CDR1 DFQATT, CDR2 SNEGSKA (reference sequence). V lost 6 bases and J lost 6; bases outside the gene matches: 8. The chain's CDR3 is CSAQTSGLPGELFF. CDR3 nucleotide sequence: TGCAGTGCCCAGACTAGCGGCTTGCCCGGGGAGCTGTTTTTT.

The table lists this clonotype with a few counts. The chain recombines TRBV7-2 with TRBJ1-6, with 9 nucleotides matching TRBD1. The CDR3 covers 16 residues. The ends lost 0 bases at V and 5 bases at J; junction bases unmatched: 2. CDR1 and CDR2 from the germline V gene are SGHTA and FQGNSA. CDR3 nucleotides: TGTGCCAGCAGCTTAGCGGGACAGGGCAATAATTCACCCCTCCACTTT. Amino acids: CASSLAGQGNNSPLHF.

V and J are TRBV3-1 and TRBJ2-3, with D unresolved. V shed 4 bases and J shed 2 bases, with 7 bases lying between them. The V gene's germline CDR1 is LGHDT and CDR2 YNNKEL (reference sequence). The CDR3 is 13 residues long. The CDR3 is CASSLRNTDTQYF. CDR3 DNA sequence: TGTGCCAGCAGCCTCAGAAACACAGATACGCAGTATTTT.

The chain combines TRBV7-8 with TRBJ1-2; D may be TRBD1 (5 bases). The CDR3 is 15 amino acids. In germline, CDR1 is SGHVS, CDR2 FQNEAQ. The V and J ends lost 4 bases and 4 bases respectively, with 16 bases between them. CDR3 DNA sequence: TGTGCCAGCAGCTCAGGACCTGATGGGGGCTATGGCTACACCTTC. Protein: CASSSGPDGGYGYTF. Based on the CDR3 plus reference TRBV7-8 and TRBJ1-2, the full variable domain is GAGVSQSPRYKVAKRGQDVALRCDPISGHVSLFWYQQALGQGPEFLTYFQNEAQLDKSGLPSDRFFAERPEGSVSTLKIQRTQQEDSAVYLCASSSGPDGGYGYTFGSGTRLTVV.

V is TRBV18 and J is TRBJ1-1, with D unresolved. V lost 2 bases, J lost 1 base, and 11 bases lay in between. Germline CDR1 and CDR2: KGHSH and LQKENI. This CDR3 is built from 15 residues. The CDR3 region is CASSPINGENTEAFF. The CDR3 DNA is TGTGCCAGCTCACCAATTAATGGCGAGAACACTGAAGCTTTCTTT.

There are a few counts of this clonotype. This chain links TRBV6-6 with TRBJ1-5; D might be TRBD1 (6 bases). The CDR3 is made up of 15 amino acids. Looked up from germline, CDR1 is MNHNY and CDR2 is SVGAGI (reference sequence). Trimming stripped 1 base from V and 0 bases from J, with 7 bases between. The DNA for the CDR3 is TGTGCCAGCAGTTACTTAGGGGGTAGCAATCAGCCCCAGCATTTT. Translation: CASSYLGGSNQPQHF.

This clonotype occurred a few times. This chain uses TRBV20-1 with TRBJ2-1; 7 nucleotides match TRBD1. CDR3 length: 12 amino acids. Per germline, CDR1 DFQATT and CDR2 SNEGSKA (reference sequence). V gave up 4 bases and J gave up 7 bases; unmatched junction bases: 4. The CDR3 region has the DNA TGCAGTGCTACGGGACAGCGTAATGAGCAGTTCTTC. It specifies CSATGQRNEQFF.

J is TRBJ1-5 and V is TRBV20-1; 8 bases map to TRBD1. V lost 3 bases, J lost 3 bases, and 10 bases stayed unmatched. There are 16 residues in the CDR3. Germline V gene sequence: CDR1 DFQATT, CDR2 SNEGSKA (reference sequence). The CDR3 DNA reads TGCAGTGCTAGTAAAACGACAGGGGAAACCAATCAGCCCCAGCATTTT. Protein: CSASKTTGETNQPQHF.

The genes are TRBV5-1 and TRBJ2-2, with 8 bases matching TRBD1. Germline loops: CDR1 SGHRS, CDR2 YFSETQ. With 0 bases clipped from V and 1 base from J, the junction kept 11 bases outside the gene matches. The CDR3 is 19 amino acids. DNA of the CDR3: TGCGCCAGCAGCTTGGGGGCAGGGGGCTTATCAAGGAACACCGGGGAGCTGTTTTTT. Residues: CASSLGAGGLSRNTGELFF. The full variable domain, in which reference TRBV5-1 and TRBJ2-2 provide the parts outside the CDR3, is KAGVTQTPRYLIKTRGQQVTLSCSPISGHRSVSWYQQTPGQGLQFLFEYFSETQRNKGNFPGRFSGRQFSNSRSEMNVSTLELGDSALYLCASSLGAGGLSRNTGELFFGEGSRLTVL.

This clonotype was counted only a few times. CDR3 in amino acids: CASGLRGNEQYF. The CDR3, as DNA: TGTGCTAGTGGTTTGCGGGGGAATGAGCAGTACTTC. V is TRBV12-5 and J is TRBJ2-5; perhaps TRBD2 as D (6 bases). In germline, CDR1 is LGHNT, CDR2 FRNRAP. The V end lost 2 bases, the J end lost 11 bases, and 12 bases lay between the germline ends. The CDR3 consists of 12 residues.

This clonotype was seen only a few times. Here the CDR3 DNA reads TGCAGTGCTAGAGACAGGGTTCTTCAGCCCCAGCATTTT. As protein: CSARDRVLQPQHF. V is TRBV20-1 and J is TRBJ1-5, with D maybe TRBD1 (5 bases). The length of the CDR3 is 13 residues. Between the trimmed V and J ends, which lost 0 bases and 6 bases, there was a span of 9 bases. Per germline, CDR1 DFQATT and CDR2 SNEGSKA (reference sequence).

The V gene is TRBV6-5, the J gene TRBJ1-1; maybe TRBD1 (6 bases). Trimming left V 2 bases short and J 4 bases short, with 14 bases between. Germline lookup yields CDR1 MNHEY and CDR2 SVGAGI. This CDR3 spans 15 amino acids. CDR3 DNA sequence: TGTGCCAGCAGTTACGCCACAGGGAGTCTCACTGAAGCTTTCTTT. Amino acid sequence: CASSYATGSLTEAFF.

About this clonotype: This could be a read error, since a much larger clone is one nucleotide away. The V and J genes are TRBV29-1 and TRBJ2-3; D is unclear. This CDR3 is built from 14 residues. V lost 8 bases to trimming and J lost 0 bases, with 15 bases between them. Germline V gives CDR1 SQVTM, CDR2 ANQGSEA. CDR3 in amino acids: CSSVPVGSTDTQYF. The CDR3 nucleotides are TGCAGCTCTGTTCCTGTGGGGAGCACAGATACGCAGTATTTT.

This clonotype was detected a few times. The chain joins TRBV6-5 to TRBJ2-3, with D possibly TRBD1 on 7 matching bases. CDR3 length: 12 residues. Germline lookup yields CDR1 MNHEY and CDR2 SVGAGI. Between the trimmed V and J ends, which lost 2 bases and 8 bases, there was a span of 8 bases. The CDR3 DNA reads TGTGCCAGCAGTTACCAGGGGGGTACGCAGTATTTT. Amino acids: CASSYQGGTQYF.

CDR3 coding DNA: TGTGCCTGGAGTGACGGAGATAACTATGGCTACACCTTC. Translating gives CAWSDGDNYGYTF. This rearrangement joins TRBV30 to TRBJ1-2; D is uncertain. The CDR3 runs to 13 residues. In germline, CDR1 is GTSNPN, CDR2 SVGIG (reference sequence). With 1 base removed from V and 1 base from J, the gap between germline ends came to 7 bases.

This clonotype was detected ten times or more. CDR3 nucleotide sequence: TGTGCCAGCAGCGGACCCCCCACAGATACGCAGTATTTT. Translating it yields CASSGPPTDTQYF. This chain uses TRBV7-8 with TRBJ2-3; no clear D. Trimming stripped 5 bases from V and 2 bases from J, with 8 bases between. Germline V gene data show CDR1 as SGHVS and CDR2 as FQNEAQ. This CDR3 is built from 13 residues.

The genes are TRBV6-5 and TRBJ1-2; the D gene is possibly TRBD1 (5 bases). Germline loops: CDR1 MNHEY, CDR2 SVGAGI. The CDR3 loop spans 15 amino acids. Between the trimmed V and J ends, which lost 5 bases and 4 bases, there was a span of 17 bases. The CDR3 loop reads CASSLASGGSYGYTF. The CDR3 DNA follows: TGTGCCAGCAGTCTTGCATCGGGGGGGAGCTATGGCTACACCTTC.

The chain joins TRBV6-5 to TRBJ2-1; D possibly corresponds to TRBD1 (5 bases). This CDR3 has 18 residues. Trimming took 1 base from V and 8 from J, leaving 24 bases between them. Germline V lookup: CDR1 MNHEY, CDR2 SVGAGI. CDR3 region: CASSYFSTVNFGGDEQFF. For the CDR3, the DNA is TGTGCCAGCAGTTACTTTTCGACAGTAAATTTTGGTGGTGATGAGCAGTTCTTC.

This clonotype was observed a handful of times. This rearrangement joins TRBV4-3 to TRBJ2-6, with a tentative D call TRBD1 (5 bases). V dropped 0 bases and J dropped 3 bases, with 9 bases sitting between them. The V gene's germline CDR1 is LGHNA and CDR2 YSLEER. This CDR3 comprises 16 residues. CDR3 sequence (DNA): TGCGCCAGCAGCCAAGAGTCAGGGCTTGGGGCCAACGTCCTGACTTTC. As protein: CASSQESGLGANVLTF.

This clonotype was seen only a few times. The chain links TRBV29-1 to TRBJ1-1; 9 bases line up with TRBD1. The V and J ends lost 4 bases and 4 bases, in that order; junction bases with no gene match: 10. The CDR3 is 15 residues long. CDR1 and CDR2 from the germline V gene are SQVTM and ANQGSEA. The CDR3 loop reads CSVGGLDRGTTEAFF. CDR3 DNA sequence: TGCAGCGTTGGGGGACTTGACAGGGGGACCACTGAAGCTTTCTTT.

The chain has TRBV29-1 and TRBJ2-3, with 9 bases that match TRBD2. Unmatched junction bases numbered 2, after V lost 3 bases and J lost 1 base. In germline, CDR1 is SQVTM, CDR2 ANQGSEA. The CDR3 length is 14 residues. CDR3 coding DNA: TGCAGCGTTGATGCTAGCGGGGGCACAGATACGCAGTATTTT. This gives the protein CSVDASGGTDTQYF.

The CDR3 DNA sequence: TGTGCCAGCAGCCCGTACCGGGTCTTAGGGGACGAGCAGTACTTC. It encodes CASSPYRVLGDEQYF. The chain carries TRBV13 and TRBJ2-5; possibly TRBD1 for D (5 bases). The J call may be mistaken, given a closer DNA end match to TRBJ2-7. Germline V lookup: CDR1 PRHDT, CDR2 FYEKMQ (reference sequence). CDR3 length: 15 amino acids.